This T cell receptor beta chain was recovered during a study of T cells after yellow fever vaccination. Study results and limitations: Post-booster repertoires again held most primary-vaccination clones (just under 97% CD4, around 90% CD8).

In this sample, this clonotype turned up many times. The antigen remains unidentified. Germline assignment: CDR1 MNHEY and CDR2 SVGEGT. Trimming removed 4 bases from V and 0 bases from J, with 10 bases in between. The CDR3 has 15 residues. Making TCR cDNA involved 5'RACE template switching, which added UMIs and a universal primer site. Via MiXCR, TCRdb re-called the 5' RACE reads, giving one row per CDR3 protein. The sample shows about 240,000 distinct CDR3 sequences, around 7% of them seen only once. Sequenced here: CD4+ T cells sorted from PBMCs, sampled 15 days after the yellow fever booster vaccination. The rearrangement links TRBV6-2 or TRBV6-3 to TRBJ2-1; D gene uncertain. The clonotype originates from a man aged 25-45 years who received the YFV17D yellow fever vaccine. The CDR3 reads CASSSRLSSYNEQFF. The CDR3 bases are TGTGCCAGCAGTTCCCGCTTAAGCTCCTACAATGAGCAGTTCTTC.